The 15 T cell receptor beta chains below were found in one sample sequenced in a study of regulatory T cells in long-lasting Graves disease. With iRepertoire HTBI primers and Arm-PCR of CDR3 regions, TCR beta libraries were built. TCRdb re-analysed the multiplex PCR reads in MiXCR, keeping a single row per CDR3 protein. This table holds roughly 420,000 distinct CDR3 sequences, about 17% found once. Time point defined: newly diagnosed GD, antithyroid drugs for less than 3 months. Researchers made the TCR library from RNA that was extracted from PBMCs. The same specimen was also included in a second study, on T cells in Graves' hyperthyroidism and ophthalmopathy.

The sample consisted of peripheral blood mononuclear cells (PBMCs), taken at new diagnosis, from a patient treated with antithyroid drugs. These receptors all stem from a woman in her twenties or thirties with Graves disease.

This clonotype was seen a handful of times. The V gene is TRBV24-1, the J gene TRBJ1-2; 10 nucleotides line up with TRBD1. J gave up 5 bases and V 4 bases, and 9 bases lay outside the gene matches. Per germline, CDR1 KGHDR and CDR2 SFDVKD. CDR3 length: 16 residues. Here the CDR3 reads CATSETPGQGGYGYTF. The CDR3 region has the DNA TGTGCCACCAGTGAGACCCCAGGACAGGGGGGGTATGGCTACACCTTC.

This clonotype was seen many times. The chain combines TRBV9 with TRBJ2-1; 10 bases line up with TRBD2. Trimming cost V 0 bases and J 4 bases; bases outside gene matches: 4. Per germline, CDR1 SGDLS and CDR2 YYNGEE. CDR3 length: 16 residues. The CDR3 loop is CASSVAGLAAYNEQFF. CDR3 DNA: TGTGCCAGCAGCGTAGCAGGACTAGCGGCATACAATGAGCAGTTCTTC.

This chain links TRBV20-1 with TRBJ2-5; TRBD1 agrees at 9 bases. V lost 6 bases, J lost 7 bases, and 9 bases stayed unmatched. The CDR3 covers 13 residues. Per germline, CDR1 DFQATT and CDR2 SNEGSKA (reference sequence). The CDR3 protein is CSARTGELLTQYF. The DNA of the CDR3 is TGCAGTGCGCGGACAGGGGAGCTGTTGACCCAGTACTTC.

This clonotype was counted many times. The V and J genes are TRBV30 and TRBJ2-5; the match to TRBD2 covers 9 bases. V was pared by 5 bases and J by 3 bases, with 4 bases of the junction left unmatched. The CDR3 length is 13 residues. Looked up from germline, CDR1 is GTSNPN and CDR2 is SVGIG (reference sequence). DNA of the CDR3: TGTGCCTGGCGGTCTAGCGGGGAAGAGACCCAGTACTTC. This gives the protein CAWRSSGEETQYF.

This clonotype was counted a few times. One base away lies a much larger clone, so this may be a sequencing read error. This CDR3 fails to terminate in the conserved phenylalanine or tryptophan, so it likely reflects a read error. The genes are TRBV28 and TRBJ2-1, with 13 bases aligning to TRBD2. The germline V gene has CDR1 MDHEN and CDR2 SYDVKM. J lost 10 bases, V lost 1 base, and 10 bases had no gene match. The CDR3 is made up of 17 amino acids. The CDR3: CASSLSAGTSGTPEQFL. CDR3 nucleotides: TGTGCCAGCAGTTTATCAGCCGGGACTAGCGGGACGCCAGAGCAGTTCCTC.

The chain employs TRBV7-6 and TRBJ1-2, with TRBD1 as a possible D gene (5 bases). Trimming took off 5 bases at V and 4 bases at J, with 20 bases between the two ends. The length of the CDR3 is 16 residues. Germline values: CDR1 SGHVS, CDR2 FNYEAQ. CDR3 nucleotide sequence: TGTGCCAGCAGCCCCCCCGGGGCCGGAGATTTCTATGGCTACACCTTC. This encodes CASSPPGAGDFYGYTF.

The chain combines TRBV19 with TRBJ2-1, with TRBD2 matching over 11 bases. V shed 1 base, J shed 15 bases, and the junction held 8 bases outside the gene matches. Germline lookup yields CDR1 LNHDA and CDR2 SQIVND (reference sequence). The CDR3 runs to 14 residues. As DNA, the CDR3 is TGTGCCAGTAGTATAGGTGGTAGCGGGAGGGCCTCGTTCTTC. Translated: CASSIGGSGRASFF.

This clonotype was seen ten or more times. The chain uses TRBV24-1 and TRBJ2-5; D is undetermined. Germline CDR1 reads KGHDR; CDR2 reads SFDVKD. V was pared by 4 bases and J by 5 bases, with 10 bases between. There are 13 residues in the CDR3. The CDR3 DNA is TGTGCCACCAGTGAATTTACGTCCGAGACCCAGTACTTC. Protein product: CATSEFTSETQYF.

This clonotype was picked up a small number of times. The J gene is TRBJ2-7, the V gene TRBV5-6, with D hard to call. Germline V gene sequence: CDR1 SGHDT, CDR2 YYEEEE. This CDR3 region has 15 residues. V was trimmed by 4 bases and J by 0 bases, leaving 14 bases between them. The CDR3 DNA sequence: TGTGCCAGCAGCAAAGCCGGGTCTAGCTCCTACGAGCAGTACTTC. It encodes CASSKAGSSSYEQYF.

This clonotype came up a few times. The CDR3 nucleotides read TGTGCCAGCAGCGAGGGCGTTCCGGGAGCGGGGTCTGGGACCCAGTACTTC. Protein: CASSEGVPGAGSGTQYF. This chain connects TRBV6-1 to TRBJ2-5; 7 bases fit TRBD2. This CDR3 spans 17 amino acids. Germline V gives CDR1 MNHNS, CDR2 SASEGT. The V and J ends lost 6 bases and 7 bases, in that order; junction bases with no gene match: 20.

Ten or more counts support this clonotype. As DNA, the CDR3 is TGTGCCAGACTCGGAGGGAGCAGGTCCTACGAGCAGTACTTC. Protein product: CARLGGSRSYEQYF. The rearrangement links TRBV7-7 to TRBJ2-7; D is possibly TRBD2 (6 bases). Germline assignment: CDR1 SSHAT and CDR2 FNYEAQ (reference sequence). Trimming removed 9 bases at V and 1 base at J, with 16 bases between. This CDR3 region has 14 residues. Together with reference TRBV7-7 and TRBJ2-7, the CDR3 gives the full variable domain: GAGVSQSPRYKVTKRGQDVTLRCDPISSHATLYWYQQALGQGPEFLTYFNYEAQPDKSGLPSDRFSAERPEGSISTLTIQRTEQRDSAMYRCARLGGSRSYEQYFGPGTRLTVT.

This clonotype was seen more than once but under ten times. The chain links TRBV7-2 to TRBJ2-1, with 10 bases aligning to TRBD2. CDR3 size: 16 residues. Unmatched junction bases numbered 3, after V lost 1 base and J lost 3 bases. Per the germline V gene, CDR1 is SGHTA and CDR2 is FQGNSA. The CDR3, as DNA: TGTGCCAGCAGCTTAGTAGGACTAGCGGTCTACAATGAGCAGTTCTTC. Translating gives CASSLVGLAVYNEQFF. The whole variable domain, remainder taken from reference TRBV7-2 and TRBJ2-1, is GAGVSQSPSNKVTEKGKDVELRCDPISGHTALYWYRQSLGQGLEFLIYFQGNSAPDKSGLPSDRFSAERTGGSVSTLTIQRTQQEDSAVYLCASSLVGLAVYNEQFFGPGTRLTVL.

The genes are TRBV24-1 and TRBJ2-2, with 8 bases that match TRBD1. CDR1 KGHDR and CDR2 SFDVKD come from the germline V gene. The CDR3 has 14 amino acids. V shed 11 bases, J shed 2 bases, and the junction held 6 bases outside the gene matches. CDR3 sequence reads: CAIEDRANTGELFF. DNA of the CDR3: TGTGCCATCGAGGACAGGGCAAACACCGGGGAGCTGTTTTTT.

Many counts were recorded for this clonotype. The chain has TRBV18 and TRBJ2-2, with unresolved D. The CDR3 spans 12 residues. Germline CDR1 and CDR2: KGHSH and LQKENI. The V end was cut by 4 bases, the J end by 4 bases, with 4 bases between. The chain's CDR3 is CASSRTTGELFF. The CDR3 region has the DNA TGTGCCAGCTCACGCACCACCGGGGAGCTGTTTTTT.

There are many counts of this clonotype. CDR3 amino acids: CASKGGYEQYF. The CDR3 DNA reads as TGTGCCAGCAAGGGGGGCTACGAGCAGTACTTC. The V gene is TRBV2, the J gene TRBJ2-7, with D perhaps TRBD1 or TRBD2 (6 bases each). Germline V gives CDR1 SNHLY, CDR2 FYNNEI. The CDR3 is 11 residues long. V was cut by 7 bases and J by 3 bases, with 7 bases left in between.